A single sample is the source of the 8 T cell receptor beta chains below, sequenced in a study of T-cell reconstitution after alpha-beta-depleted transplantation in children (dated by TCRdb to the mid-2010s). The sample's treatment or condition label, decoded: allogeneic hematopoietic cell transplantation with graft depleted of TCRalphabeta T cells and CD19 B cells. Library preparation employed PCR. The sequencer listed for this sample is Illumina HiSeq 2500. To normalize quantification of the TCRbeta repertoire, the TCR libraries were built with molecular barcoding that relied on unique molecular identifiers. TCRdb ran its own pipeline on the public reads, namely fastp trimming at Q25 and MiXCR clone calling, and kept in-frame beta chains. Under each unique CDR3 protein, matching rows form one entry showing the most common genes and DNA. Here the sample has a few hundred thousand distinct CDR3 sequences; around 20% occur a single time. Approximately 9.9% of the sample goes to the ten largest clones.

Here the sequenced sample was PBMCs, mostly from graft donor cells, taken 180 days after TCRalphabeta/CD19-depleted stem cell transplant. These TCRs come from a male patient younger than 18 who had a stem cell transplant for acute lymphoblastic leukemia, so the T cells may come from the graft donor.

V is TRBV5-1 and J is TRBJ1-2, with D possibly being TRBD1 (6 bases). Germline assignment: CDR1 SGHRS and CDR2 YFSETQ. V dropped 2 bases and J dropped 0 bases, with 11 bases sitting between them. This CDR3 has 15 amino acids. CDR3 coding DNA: TGCGCCAGCAGCTTTTTACAGGGAGCTAACTATGGCTACACCTTC. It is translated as CASSFLQGANYGYTF.

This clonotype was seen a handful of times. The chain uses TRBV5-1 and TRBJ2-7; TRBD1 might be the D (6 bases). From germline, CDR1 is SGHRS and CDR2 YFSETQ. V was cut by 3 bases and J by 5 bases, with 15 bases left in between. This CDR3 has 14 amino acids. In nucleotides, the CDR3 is TGCGCCAGCAGCTCCTACAGGGATGTCAACGAGCAGTACTTC. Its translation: CASSSYRDVNEQYF.

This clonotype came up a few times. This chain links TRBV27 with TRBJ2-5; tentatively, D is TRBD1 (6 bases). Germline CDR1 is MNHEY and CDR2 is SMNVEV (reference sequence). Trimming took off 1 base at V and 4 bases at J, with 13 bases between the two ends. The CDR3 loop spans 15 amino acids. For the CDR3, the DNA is TGTGCCAGCAGTTTATGGGCAGGGGATGGAGAGACCCAGTACTTC. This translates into CASSLWAGDGETQYF.

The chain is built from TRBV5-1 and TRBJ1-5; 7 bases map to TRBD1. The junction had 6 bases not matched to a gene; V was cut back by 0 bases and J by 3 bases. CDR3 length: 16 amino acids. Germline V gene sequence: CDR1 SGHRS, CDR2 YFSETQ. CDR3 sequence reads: CASSLVRTGFNQPQHF. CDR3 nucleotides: TGCGCCAGCAGCTTGGTTCGGACAGGATTCAATCAGCCCCAGCATTTT.

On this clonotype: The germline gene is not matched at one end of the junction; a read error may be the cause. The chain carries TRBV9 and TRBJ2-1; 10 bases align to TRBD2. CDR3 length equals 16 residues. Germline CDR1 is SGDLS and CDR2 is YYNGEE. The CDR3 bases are TGTGCCAGCAGCGCCGGACTAGCGGTTGCCTACAATGAGCAGTGCTTC. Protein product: CASSAGLAVAYNEQCF.

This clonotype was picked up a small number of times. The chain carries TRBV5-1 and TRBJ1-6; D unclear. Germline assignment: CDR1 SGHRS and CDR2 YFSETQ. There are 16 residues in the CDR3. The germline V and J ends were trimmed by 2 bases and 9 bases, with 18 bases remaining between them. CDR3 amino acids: CASSFIGLGGGSPLHF. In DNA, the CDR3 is TGCGCCAGCAGCTTTATCGGTCTGGGAGGAGGTTCACCCCTCCACTTT.

This CDR3 is CASSYFSYEQYF. The CDR3, as DNA: TGTGCCAGCAGTTATTTCTCCTACGAGCAGTACTTC. The chain has TRBV6-2 or TRBV6-3 and TRBJ2-7; no definite D call. Germline V gives CDR1 MNHEY, CDR2 SVGEGT. This CDR3 spans 12 amino acids. V lost 3 bases and J 0 bases, leaving 3 bases between the germline ends.

CDR3 sequence (DNA): TGCGCCAGCAGCGGAGGGACAGGGGGCAGGGAGCAGTACTTC. It specifies CASSGGTGGREQYF. The chain links TRBV5-1 to TRBJ2-7; 12 bases are shared with TRBD1. This CDR3 comprises 14 residues. V shed 4 bases, J shed 7 bases, and the junction held 6 bases outside the gene matches. CDR1 is SGHRS and CDR2 is YFSETQ in the germline V gene.